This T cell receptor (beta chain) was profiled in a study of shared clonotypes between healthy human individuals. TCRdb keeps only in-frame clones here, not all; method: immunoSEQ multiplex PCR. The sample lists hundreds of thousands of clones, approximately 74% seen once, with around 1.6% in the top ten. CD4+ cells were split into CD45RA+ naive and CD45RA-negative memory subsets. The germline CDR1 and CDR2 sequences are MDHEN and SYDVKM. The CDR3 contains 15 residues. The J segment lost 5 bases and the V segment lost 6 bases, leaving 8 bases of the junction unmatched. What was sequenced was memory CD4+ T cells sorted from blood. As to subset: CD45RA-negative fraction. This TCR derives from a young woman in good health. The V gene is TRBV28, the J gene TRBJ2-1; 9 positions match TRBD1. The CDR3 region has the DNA TGTGCCAGCAGCCGGCCCGGGACAGGGAACAATGAGCAGTTCTTC. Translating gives CASSRPGTGNNEQFF. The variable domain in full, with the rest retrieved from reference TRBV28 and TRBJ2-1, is DVKVTQSSRYLVKRTGEKVFLECVQDMDHENMFWYRQDPGLGLRLIYFSYDVKMKEKGDIPEGYSVSREKKERFSLILESASTNQTSMYLCASSRPGTGNNEQFFGPGTRLTVL.